Below are 13 T cell receptor beta chains sequenced from a single sample in a study of response to subunit inactivated influenza vaccine. Each CDR3 protein gets one entry after TCRdb re-called the RT-PCR reads with MiXCR. Of 500,000 to 600,000 distinct CDR3 sequences in the sample, around 15% were seen once. The specimen was PBMCs from blood, collected approximately 13 days after vaccination. Every receptor here comes from a man aged 50-60 years who received an inactivated influenza vaccine.

This clonotype was seen more than once but under ten times. This rearrangement joins TRBV6-2 or TRBV6-3 to TRBJ1-1, with a possible D match to TRBD1 (6 bases). Germline CDR1 reads MNHEY; CDR2 reads SVGEGT. The CDR3 totals 15 residues. V was pared by 5 bases and J by 0 bases, with 13 bases between. The CDR3 nucleotides are TGTGCCAGCAGTCGAACTGACAGGTTGAACACTGAAGCTTTCTTT. Translation: CASSRTDRLNTEAFF.

The V call is TRBV12-3 or TRBV12-4, the J call TRBJ2-1; D is possibly TRBD2 (5 bases). Trimming took off 2 bases at V and 2 bases at J, with 10 bases between the two ends. CDR3 length: 15 amino acids. The CDR3 region has the DNA TGTGCCAGCAGTTTACAGAGCGGTACCTACAATGAGCAGTTCTTC. Translating it yields CASSLQSGTYNEQFF.

The chain joins TRBV30 to TRBJ2-6; no reliable D call. CDR1 is GTSNPN, CDR2 SVGIG, per germline (reference sequence). Trimming left V 0 bases short and J 0 bases short, with 6 bases between. There are 15 residues in the CDR3. DNA of the CDR3: TGTGCCTGGAGTGTAGGGTTCTCTGGGGCCAACGTCCTGACTTTC. Its translation: CAWSVGFSGANVLTF.

A few counts support this clonotype. The V call is TRBV5-1, the J call TRBJ2-3; D ambiguous. The germline V gene encodes CDR1 SGHRS and CDR2 YFSETQ. Trimming shortened V by 3 bases and J by 0 bases, and 11 bases separated the two germline ends. The CDR3 has 15 amino acids. The CDR3 sequence: CASSSPSDSTDTQYF. CDR3 sequence (DNA): TGCGCCAGCAGCTCCCCTTCGGACAGCACAGATACGCAGTATTTT.

CDR3 coding DNA: TGTGCCAGCAGCTTTCGAACTACCAGCACAGATACGCAGTATTTT. Translating it yields CASSFRTTSTDTQYF. The rearrangement links TRBV7-9 to TRBJ2-3; no definite D call. The ends were cut back, 3 bases at V and 0 bases at J, with 10 bases in the middle. The CDR3 contains 15 residues. Germline V lookup: CDR1 SEHNR, CDR2 FQNEAQ (reference sequence).

This clonotype was counted ten times or more. The gene calls are TRBV5-1 and TRBJ1-5, with 8 positions matching TRBD1. V lost 4 bases, J lost 6 bases, and 6 bases stayed unmatched. Germline lookup yields CDR1 SGHRS and CDR2 YFSETQ. The CDR3 runs to 14 residues. This CDR3 is CASSPQGAGQPQHF. The CDR3 DNA sequence: TGCGCCAGCAGCCCGCAGGGGGCTGGTCAGCCCCAGCATTTT.

This clonotype was observed at least ten times. The chain joins TRBV3-1 to TRBJ2-1; 9 positions agree with TRBD1. V lost 3 bases to trimming and J lost 8 bases; unmatched junction nucleotides: 8. The CDR3 runs 15 residues. Germline V gives CDR1 LGHDT, CDR2 YNNKEL (reference sequence). The CDR3 DNA is TGTGCCAGCAGCCACCCCGGGACAGGGATAGATGAGCAGTTCTTC. This sequence encodes CASSHPGTGIDEQFF.

This clonotype was seen a few times. The chain employs TRBV4-3 and TRBJ2-3; 7 bases align to TRBD2. The CDR3 contains 15 residues. Germline assignment: CDR1 LGHNA and CDR2 YSLEER. Trimming removed 0 bases from V and 3 bases from J; junction bases left unmatched: 3. The CDR3 DNA reads as TGCGCCAGCAGCCAAGATGGCGGGGGAACAGATACGCAGTATTTT. The encoded protein is CASSQDGGGTDTQYF.

Ten or more counts support this clonotype. A junction end diverges from the germline sequence, so it may reflect a read error. The rearrangement links TRBV20-1 to TRBJ2-7; 10 positions agree with TRBD2. The V gene's germline CDR1 is DFQATT and CDR2 SNEGSKA (reference sequence). The CDR3 runs to 13 residues. For the CDR3, the DNA is TGCAGTCCTAGCGGGAGTCCCTCCTACGAGCAGTACTTC. It encodes CSPSGSPSYEQYF.

This clonotype appeared a few times. The V call is TRBV3-1, the J call TRBJ2-7, with D perhaps matching TRBD1 or TRBD2 (5 bases each). The germline V and J ends were trimmed by 0 bases and 7 bases, with 13 bases remaining between them. From germline, CDR1 is LGHDT and CDR2 YNNKEL (reference sequence). This CDR3 comprises 14 residues. CDR3 coding DNA: TGTGCCAGCAGCCAAGAGAGAGGGGATCGGGAGCAGTACTTC. The encoded protein is CASSQERGDREQYF.

This clonotype was found a few times. The chain employs TRBV4-2 and TRBJ2-3; TRBD2 is a possible D gene (6 bases). This CDR3 contains 16 residues. Germline values: CDR1 LGHNA, CDR2 YNFKEQ. Deletions cut 0 bases from V and 0 bases from J, with 10 bases between. The CDR3 protein is CASSQEFSGSTDTQYF. The CDR3 coding sequence is TGTGCCAGCAGCCAAGAGTTCAGCGGGAGCACAGATACGCAGTATTTT.

This clonotype was found a few times. One end of the junction fails to match germline, which may point to a read error. V and J are TRBV3-1 and TRBJ1-1, with 9 bases that match TRBD1. Germline V gene lookup returns CDR1 LGHDT and CDR2 YNNKEL (reference sequence). The CDR3 consists of 15 residues. CDR3 nucleotide sequence: TGTGCCAGCAGCGGGCGGACAGGGGTGAAGACTGAAGCTTTCTTT. Translated: CASSGRTGVKTEAFF. The full variable domain, completed using reference TRBV3-1 and TRBJ1-1, is DTAVSQTPKYLVTQMGNDKSIKCEQNLGHDTMYWYKQDSKKFLKIMFSYNNKELIINETVPNRFSPKSPDKAHLNLHINSLELGDSAVYFCASSGRTGVKTEAFFGQGTRLTVV.

V usage is TRBV6-5 and J usage is TRBJ2-2; 10 bases are shared with TRBD2. This CDR3 is built from 15 residues. The ends lost 2 bases at V and 4 bases at J; junction bases unmatched: 1. CDR1 MNHEY and CDR2 SVGAGI come from the germline V gene. In DNA form, the CDR3 reads TGTGCCAGCAGTTACAGCGGGGGGGTCACCGGGGAGCTGTTTTTT. Its protein is CASSYSGGVTGELFF.